A selection of T cell receptor beta chains follows, all from one sample in a study of cytomegalovirus exposure and HLA in healthy donors. The table came from immunoSEQ multiplex PCR; TCRdb's copy has only in-frame clones and leaves some out. The sample holds under 200,000 clones; roughly 80% are singletons and the top ten take less than 2%. The specimen was PBMCs. The receptors were gathered from a woman aged 18-29 years in good health and CMV-seronegative. Both conserved end residues are part of each CDR3. D genes are given only for firm matches. Clone size, where shown, is once, few, many, or a class for clones that have expanded.

>TRBJ1-1|few|TRBV2|-
TGTGCCAGCAGTGAACTCGGGGGCGGGAGTACTGAAGCTTTCTTT
CASSELGGGSTEAFF
>TRBJ1-5|few|TRBV7-9|-
TGTGCCAGCAGCTTAGCGGGCAGGGTTGGCAATCAGCCCCAGCATTTT
CASSLAGRVGNQPQHF
>TRBJ1-1|-|TRBV4-1|-
TGCGCCAGCAGCCAACCCGGAAGGGGGAATACTGAAGCTTTCTTT
CASSQPGRGNTEAFF
>TRBJ1-4|-|TRBV7-9|-
TGTGCCAGCAGCTTCCCGTCTGGGCGAGATGAAAAACTGTTTTTT
CASSFPSGRDEKLFF
>TRBJ1-2|once|TRBV10-3|-
TGTGCCATCAGTCAGACAGGAGAGAACTATGGCTACACCTTC
CAISQTGENYGYTF
>TRBJ2-1|once|TRBV28|-
TGTGCCAGCAGTTTATCCAGGGGGGCCTACAATGAGCAGTTCTTC
CASSLSRGAYNEQFF
>TRBJ1-2|-|TRBV15|TRBD1
TGTGCCACCAGCAGAGATCGGGGACAGGGTTACTATGGCTACACCTTC
CATSRDRGQGYYGYTF
>TRBJ2-1|-|TRBV14|-
TGTGCCAGCAGCCCCCCGGGAACCTCCTACAATGAGCAGTTCTTC
CASSPPGTSYNEQFF
>TRBJ2-7|-|TRBV7-2|-
TGTGCCAGCAGCTTATCCACCTCCGGCGGCTCCTACGAGCAGTACTTC
CASSLSTSGGSYEQYF
>TRBJ2-3|-|TRBV27|TRBD2
TGTGCCAGCAGTTCCCCCCGGGAGGCCACAGATACGCAGTATTTT
CASSSPREATDTQYF
>TRBJ2-1|-|TRBV28|-
TGTGCCAGCAGTCCTACGACTAGTTTTTCTCCTGAGCAGTTCTTC
CASSPTTSFSPEQFF
>TRBJ1-5|-|TRBV19|-
TGTGCCAGTAGTATTTCCAGGGTCGAGTTGAGCAATCAGCCCCAGCATTTT
CASSISRVELSNQPQHF
>TRBJ1-1|-|TRBV4-3|TRBD1
TGCGCCAGCAGCCAAGATGGGTCAGGGGGAAGCACTGAAGCTTTCTTT
CASSQDGSGGSTEAFF
>TRBJ1-5|-|TRBV6-1|-
TGTGCCAGCAGTACCACAGGGCGCAATCAGCCCCAGCATTTT
CASSTTGRNQPQHF
>TRBJ2-5|-|TRBV5-8|-
TGTGCCAGCAGCTCCGGACTGGTTAGTAACGACGAGACCCAGTACTTC
CASSSGLVSNDETQYF
>TRBJ2-7|-|TRBV7-9|-
TGTTCCAGCAGCAGAGCCCTTAGCGGCGAGCAGTACTTC
CSSSRALSGEQYF
>TRBJ2-1|-|TRBV29-1|-
TGCAGCGTTGTGTGGAGCGGCGGCTCCAATGAGCAGTTCTTC
CSVVWSGGSNEQFF
>TRBJ1-5|-|TRBV27|TRBD1
TGTGCCAGCAGTCGGGACAGGGAAGGAAATCAGCCCCAGCATTTT
CASSRDREGNQPQHF
>TRBJ1-3|-|TRBV4-1|-
TGCGCCAGCAGCCAGAGTTGGGGAAACACCATATATTTT
CASSQSWGNTIYF
>TRBJ1-2|-|TRBV7-8|TRBD1
TGTGCCAGCAGCTTCGTCGGGACAGGGTTCAACACCTTC
CASSFVGTGFNTF
>TRBJ2-1|once|TRBV5-1|TRBD1
TGCGCCAGCAGCTTTGAGGGGGCCGCCTACAATGAGCAGTTCTTC
CASSFEGAAYNEQFF
>TRBJ1-2|few|TRBV4-1|-
TGCGCCAGCACTAGATCCTACTCCTCCTCAAACTATGGCTACACCTTC
CASTRSYSSSNYGYTF
>TRBJ2-5|-|TRBV4-3|-
TGCGCCAGCAGCCAAGAGGTCACCGCTCAGCCCACCGGGGAGACCCAGTACTTC
CASSQEVTAQPTGETQYF
>TRBJ1-1|-|TRBV27|-
TGTGCCAGCAGTATTCATCCCGACAGTAACACTGAAGCTTTCTTT
CASSIHPDSNTEAFF
>TRBJ2-5|-|TRBV28|TRBD2
TGTGCCAGCAGTTTAAGGACTAGCGGGTGGGGGGGGCAAGAGACCCAGTACTTC
CASSLRTSGWGGQETQYF
>TRBJ2-4|once|TRBV28|TRBD1
TGTGCCAGCAGTTTAGGGACAGACTCAAGAGCCAAAAACATTCAGTACTTC
CASSLGTDSRAKNIQYF
>TRBJ2-3|-|TRBV10-1|-
TGCGCCAGCAGTGAGTCGGGCTCCCTTATCACAGATACGCAGTATTTT
CASSESGSLITDTQYF
>TRBJ2-5|-|TRBV7-7|TRBD2
TGTGCCAGCAGCTTAGTAACGGGACTAAGCCAAGAGACCCAGTACTTC
CASSLVTGLSQETQYF
>TRBJ2-7|once|TRBV5-1|TRBD1
TGCGCCAGCAGCTTGGGGACAGGGAGCTCCTACGAGCAGTACTTC
CASSLGTGSSYEQYF
>TRBJ2-5|-|TRBV11-2|-
TGTGCCAGCAGCTTATTCTCGGTAACAGGCCAAGAGACCCAGTACTTC
CASSLFSVTGQETQYF
>TRBJ1-2|-|TRBV28|-
TGTGCCAGCCACGACAAGGACTATGGCTACACCTTC
CASHDKDYGYTF
>TRBJ2-7|-|TRBV2|TRBD2
TGTGCCATTCGACTCGGGACTAGCGGGAGATCCTACGAGCAGTACTTC
CAIRLGTSGRSYEQYF
>TRBJ1-4|-|TRBV19|-
TGTGCCAGTAGTATAGGTTTTGGAGGGGCGGATAATGAAAAACTGTTTTTT
CASSIGFGGADNEKLFF
>TRBJ2-7|-|TRBV2|TRBD1
TGTGCCAGCAGGGGGGACAGGTTGGATTCCTACGAGCAGTACTTC
CASRGDRLDSYEQYF
>TRBJ2-2|-|TRBV4-3|-
TGCGCCAGCAGCCCCTTCGGGCAGGGAATGTCCGGGGAGCTGTTTTTT
CASSPFGQGMSGELFF
>TRBJ1-5|-|TRBV5-4|TRBD1
TGTGCCAGCAGCTCGACAGGGAGTAAGCCCCAGCATTTT
CASSSTGSKPQHF
>TRBJ2-1|-|TRBV4-3|-
TGCGCCAGCAGCCAAGATCTGGCTAGCGTTATACGCCACAATGAGCAGTTCTTC
CASSQDLASVIRHNEQFF
>TRBJ2-1|-|TRBV7-2|TRBD2
TGTGCCAGCAGCTTTTCGGGACTAGCGGGAGGCGGGGAGCAGTTCTTC
CASSFSGLAGGGEQFF
>TRBJ2-2|-|TRBV11-3|-
TGTGCCAGCACCGGGGGACGTAACACCGGGGAGCTGTTTTTT
CASTGGRNTGELFF
>TRBJ2-1|few|TRBV5-6|-
TGTGCCAGCAGCCCATCCCACGGGAATGAGCAGTTCTTC
CASSPSHGNEQFF
>TRBJ2-7|-|TRBV6-6|-
TGTGCCAGCAGTTTGACAGAATTGTCCTCCTACGAGCAGTACTTC
CASSLTELSSYEQYF
>TRBJ2-7|once|TRBV19|TRBD2
TGTGCCAGTACCCCATCGGGACTAGCGGGAGGGTCCTACGAGCAGTACTTC
CASTPSGLAGGSYEQYF
>TRBJ2-7|-|TRBV7-9|TRBD1
TGTGCCAGCAGCTCCCGGGACAGGGACTTCGAGCAGTACTTC
CASSSRDRDFEQYF
>TRBJ1-2|-|TRBV19|-
TGTGCCAGTAGTTTGGGGCAGGTGAGCTATGGCTACACCTTC
CASSLGQVSYGYTF
>TRBJ1-6|-|TRBV30|-
TGTGCCTGGGATCGGGGGGAAAATTCACCCCTCCACTTT
CAWDRGENSPLHF
>TRBJ1-2|-|TRBV27|TRBD1
TGTGCCAGCAGTTTATTGTCAGGGGGCATGGATGGCTACACCTTC
CASSLLSGGMDGYTF
>TRBJ1-1|-|TRBV28|-
TGTGCCAGCAAGGTCCAGGGGAACACTGAAGCTTTCTTT
CASKVQGNTEAFF
>TRBJ1-1|-|TRBV5-1|-
TGCGCCAGCAAACAGGGTGCGCCGAGGAACACTGAAGCTTTCTTT
CASKQGAPRNTEAFF
>TRBJ1-1|-|TRBV25-1|TRBD1
TGTGCCACCGGACAGGGTATTGTCGCTTTCTTT
CATGQGIVAFF
>TRBJ2-7|once|TRBV10-3|-
TGTGCCAGCACCGAGATGCGGGATAACCGCTACGAGCAGTACTTC
CASTEMRDNRYEQYF
>TRBJ1-6|-|TRBV9|TRBD1
TGTGCCAGCAGCGCCACCGGGACAGGGTATTCACCCCTCCACTTT
CASSATGTGYSPLHF
>TRBJ2-7|-|TRBV27|TRBD2
TGTGCCAGCAGAAGGGGAGGGCGAGATACCTACGAGCAGTACTTC
CASRRGGRDTYEQYF
>TRBJ2-1|-|TRBV4-2|TRBD2
TGTGCCAGCAGCCAAGATCTTCCGACTAGCGGGCAAAGCTCCTACAATGAGCAGTTCTTC
CASSQDLPTSGQSSYNEQFF
>TRBJ2-7|-|TRBV6-6|-
TGTGCCAGCAGTTACGCAGGGCCAGCCTACGAGCAGTACTTC
CASSYAGPAYEQYF
>TRBJ1-2|-|TRBV9|TRBD1
TGTGCCAGCAGCGCTTATCCGGGACAGGGGGCCGGTGGCTACACCTTC
CASSAYPGQGAGGYTF
>TRBJ2-2|-|TRBV13|TRBD2
TGTGCCAGCAGCTCCTCGCCCGCGGGAGCTGTCACCGGGGAGCTGTTTTTT
CASSSSPAGAVTGELFF
>TRBJ1-1|-|TRBV6-4|-
TGTGCCAGCAGTGACTCCCCTAGGCGGCGCCTAGAAGCTTTCTTT
CASSDSPRRRLEAFF
>TRBJ2-1|-|TRBV5-5|TRBD2
TGTGCCAGCAGCTTGAGGCTAGCGGGGTTAAAGGATGAGCAGTTCTTC
CASSLRLAGLKDEQFF
>TRBJ2-4|-|TRBV18|TRBD1
TGTGCCAGCTCAACAGGGGACGGAAACATTCAGTACTTC
CASSTGDGNIQYF
>TRBJ2-3|-|TRBV19|TRBD2
TGTGCCAGTAGTATCCAGGGCTCAGCGGGAGTGAGCACAGATACGCAGTATTTT
CASSIQGSAGVSTDTQYF